Below, 27 T cell receptor beta chains from the same sample are listed, as sequenced in a study of blood T cells in healthy people across ages. PCR was performed a second time for about 7 to 12 cycles using a sample-barcoded 5' primer and a J-beta primer mix. MiXCR, applied by TCRdb to the 5' RACE reads, yields one record per CDR3 protein. The sample lists 700,000 to 950,000 distinct CDR3 sequences; 58% were seen once. The sequenced sample consisted of blood. The receptors derive from a man younger than 40 in good health.

This clonotype occurred once. The chain links TRBV3-1 to TRBJ2-4; a weak D match, TRBD1 (6 bases). Gene TRBJ2-7 matches the end of the DNA better, so the J call may be wrong. CDR1 is LGHDT, CDR2 YNNKEL, per germline (reference sequence). The CDR3 extends over 15 amino acids. The CDR3 region is CASSQAQGGSYEQYF. The DNA of the CDR3 is TGTGCCAGCAGCCAAGCACAGGGTGGGTCCTACGAGCAGTACTTC.

This clonotype was observed many times. A much larger clone lies one base from this, so it may be a read error. This rearrangement joins TRBV29-1 to TRBJ2-5, with D uncertain. V shed 1 base and J shed 0 bases, with 6 bases lying between them. Germline-derived CDR1 and CDR2 are SQVTM and ANQGSEA. This CDR3 spans 13 amino acids. CDR3 DNA: TGCAGCGTTGAAGGGGTGTACCAAGAGACCCAGTACTTC. It is translated as CSVEGVYQETQYF.

This clonotype was found a few times. The chain is built from TRBV4-2 and TRBJ2-1; maybe TRBD1 (5 bases). In germline, CDR1 is LGHNA, CDR2 YNFKEQ. Trimming pared 1 base from V and 3 bases from J, leaving 10 bases between. The CDR3 runs to 15 residues. The CDR3 DNA sequence: TGTGCCAGCAGCCAAGTTGACAGAGACTACAATGAGCAGTTCTTC. Protein product: CASSQVDRDYNEQFF.

This clonotype was detected a few times. J is TRBJ2-3 and V is TRBV3-1, with 7 nucleotides matching TRBD2. Germline V gives CDR1 LGHDT, CDR2 YNNKEL (reference sequence). V lost 4 bases and J lost 8; bases outside the gene matches: 15. CDR3 length: 16 residues. In nucleotides, the CDR3 is TGTGCCAGCAGCCCCAACGTGGCGGGAGCGGGCGGTACGCAGTATTTT. Translation gives CASSPNVAGAGGTQYF.

The CDR3 DNA is TGCAGTGCCTTCACCGGACAGCCGGGACGGAGCTACGAGCAGTACTTC. The encoded protein is CSAFTGQPGRSYEQYF. V is TRBV20-1 and J is TRBJ2-1, with a tentative D call TRBD1 (6 bases). The tail of the sequence fits TRBJ2-7 better, so the J call may be wrong. The CDR3 is 16 residues long. Germline CDR1 and CDR2: DFQATT and SNEGSKA (reference sequence).

This clonotype was seen more than once but under ten times. The chain has TRBV20-1 and TRBJ2-4; 11 bases map to TRBD1. V lost 2 bases and J lost 8; bases outside the gene matches: 11. The CDR3 has 16 residues. Germline CDR1 reads DFQATT; CDR2 reads SNEGSKA (reference sequence). CDR3 in amino acids: CSARRTGGLVGDIQYF. The CDR3 coding sequence is TGCAGTGCTAGAAGGACAGGGGGCCTTGTCGGAGACATTCAGTACTTC.

The sample holds a few counts of this clonotype. This chain uses TRBV5-1 with TRBJ2-5, with TRBD1 identical over 7 bases. This CDR3 spans 15 amino acids. The germline CDR1 and CDR2 sequences are SGHRS and YFSETQ. J lost 1 base, V lost 6 bases, and 9 bases had no gene match. CDR3 in amino acids: CASTFLQGTQETQYF. The CDR3 DNA reads TGCGCCAGCACGTTTCTACAGGGGACCCAAGAGACCCAGTACTTC.

The chain has TRBV6-2 or TRBV6-3 and TRBJ2-3, with D possibly being TRBD1 (5 bases). Germline lookup yields CDR1 MNHEY and CDR2 SVGEGT. This CDR3 has 11 residues. Deletions cut 9 bases from V and 7 bases from J, with 11 bases between. In DNA, the CDR3 is TGTGCCAGTGCGACAGAATATACGCAGTATTTT. Translation: CASATEYTQYF.

The gene calls are TRBV6-5 and TRBJ2-7; the D gene is possibly TRBD1 (5 bases). The ends were cut back, 2 bases at V and 0 bases at J, with 8 bases in the middle. Germline-derived CDR1 and CDR2 are MNHEY and SVGAGI. This CDR3 has 14 amino acids. The CDR3 loop reads CASSYTDSSYEQYF. The CDR3 DNA follows: TGTGCCAGCAGTTACACCGACAGCTCCTACGAGCAGTACTTC.

The chain combines TRBV10-3 with TRBJ1-2; D is unclear. This CDR3 comprises 15 residues. Deletions cut 3 bases from V and 0 bases from J, with 11 bases between. Germline CDR1 and CDR2: ENHRY and SYGVKD. CDR3 sequence: CAISEKGKANYGYTF. CDR3 in DNA: TGTGCCATCAGTGAAAAGGGAAAAGCTAACTATGGCTACACCTTC.

The rearrangement joins TRBV20-1 to TRBJ1-2; D not resolved. Trimming pared 6 bases from V and 2 bases from J, leaving 13 bases between. Germline CDR1 reads DFQATT; CDR2 reads SNEGSKA (reference sequence). This CDR3 region has 13 residues. The CDR3: CSARTEGNYGYTF. The CDR3 coding sequence is TGCAGTGCGAGAACAGAAGGGAACTATGGCTACACCTTC.

This clonotype was detected many times. This chain connects TRBV29-1 to TRBJ1-2; TRBD1 matches at 9 bases. The length of the CDR3 is 13 residues. Germline CDR1 is SQVTM and CDR2 is ANQGSEA. V lost 6 bases and J lost 7; bases outside the gene matches: 9. CDR3 protein: CSVVGTGNGGYTF. CDR3 DNA sequence: TGCAGCGTGGTGGGGACAGGGAATGGTGGCTACACCTTC.

The chain links TRBV7-9 to TRBJ1-1; 7 bases are a match to TRBD1. CDR1 is SEHNR, CDR2 FQNEAQ, per germline (reference sequence). Losses at the gene ends were 6 bases for V and 4 bases for J; bases not matched to a gene: 11. CDR3 length: 15 amino acids. The CDR3 sequence: CASSSNKQGTTEAFF. CDR3 nucleotide sequence: TGTGCCAGCAGTTCTAACAAACAGGGGACCACTGAAGCTTTCTTT.

This clonotype was observed a handful of times. This chain joins TRBV7-2 and TRBJ2-1, with 8 positions matching TRBD2. Germline CDR1 is SGHTA and CDR2 is FQGNSA. Germline trimming cut 3 bases from V and 7 bases from J; bases unmatched to any gene: 8. This CDR3 is built from 15 residues. Here the CDR3 reads CASSLSGSRQNEQFF. The CDR3 coding sequence is TGTGCCAGCAGCTTGAGCGGGAGCCGTCAAAATGAGCAGTTCTTC.

The V call is TRBV6-2 or TRBV6-3, the J call TRBJ2-1; TRBD1 is a possible D gene (5 bases). V was trimmed by 4 bases and J by 12 bases, leaving 13 bases between them. The germline V gene encodes CDR1 MNHEY and CDR2 SVGEGT. CDR3 length: 12 amino acids. CDR3 sequence reads: CASSSTGIGQFF. As DNA, the CDR3 is TGTGCCAGCAGTTCTACAGGAATTGGGCAGTTCTTC.

The chain couples TRBV3-1 to TRBJ2-4; 7 bases match TRBD2. Judging by the DNA end, TRBJ2-7 fits better; the J call may be wrong. This CDR3 spans 13 amino acids. Germline CDR1 is LGHDT and CDR2 is YNNKEL (reference sequence). CDR3 sequence: CASRGGGYYEQYF. CDR3 coding DNA: TGTGCCAGCAGGGGGGGGGGTTACTACGAGCAGTACTTC.

The chain uses TRBV29-1 and TRBJ2-7; D is perhaps TRBD1 or TRBD2 (5 bases each). Germline CDR1 reads SQVTM; CDR2 reads ANQGSEA. V lost 1 base to trimming and J lost 3 bases, with 13 bases between them. This CDR3 is 14 amino acids long. For the CDR3, the DNA is TGCAGCGTTGAAGTGGGGGACGGGCTCTACGAGCAGTACTTC. Amino acids: CSVEVGDGLYEQYF.

Note on this clonotype: A read error may account for a junction end that differs from germline. The chain has TRBV29-1 and TRBJ1-3; no reliable D call. The CDR3 consists of 14 residues. The germline V gene encodes CDR1 SQVTM and CDR2 ANQGSEA. CDR3 nucleotide sequence: TGCAACGTTGAATTGTTGGCTCGCGGAAACACCATATATTTT. Its protein is CNVELLARGNTIYF.

The chain carries TRBV5-1 and TRBJ2-7; 14 positions agree with TRBD2. CDR1 SGHRS and CDR2 YFSETQ come from the germline V gene. J lost 6 bases, V lost 5 bases, and 7 bases had no gene match. This CDR3 contains 15 residues. Written as DNA, the CDR3 is TGCGCCAGCAGACCCGGGACTAGCGGGAGTAGCGAGCAGTACTTC. This encodes CASRPGTSGSSEQYF.

The chain employs TRBV4-1 and TRBJ2-1; 7 positions agree with TRBD2. Germline CDR1 and CDR2: MGHRA and YSYEKL. The CDR3 totals 13 residues. V shed 0 bases and J 12 bases; nucleotides not matched to a gene: 5. This chain's CDR3 is CASSQDPGRGQFF. CDR3 in DNA: TGCGCCAGCAGCCAAGATCCAGGGAGGGGGCAGTTCTTC.

This clonotype was observed a handful of times. V usage is TRBV6-5 and J usage is TRBJ2-3, with 9 bases fitting TRBD2. The CDR3 is 16 amino acids. Trimming took 6 bases from V and 0 from J; bases not matched to a gene: 7. Germline V gene sequence: CDR1 MNHEY, CDR2 SVGAGI. CDR3 region: CASRLAGFQSTDTQYF. CDR3 in DNA: TGTGCCAGCAGGCTAGCGGGATTTCAGAGCACAGATACGCAGTATTTT.

The genes are TRBV29-1 and TRBJ1-2; D call uncertain. Germline values: CDR1 SQVTM, CDR2 ANQGSEA. V was cut by 3 bases and J by 8 bases, with 10 bases left in between. The CDR3 is 11 residues long. CDR3 DNA: TGCAGCGTTGATGGCCCGTGGGGCTACACCTTC. Its protein is CSVDGPWGYTF.

The chain carries TRBV10-3 and TRBJ2-4; the D gene is possibly TRBD1 (6 bases). CDR3 length: 14 amino acids. The V end was cut by 2 bases, the J end by 3 bases, with 8 bases between. Germline assignment: CDR1 ENHRY and CDR2 SYGVKD. CDR3 region: CAISEKGGKNIQYF. As DNA, the CDR3 is TGTGCCATCAGTGAGAAAGGGGGCAAAAACATTCAGTACTTC.

This chain joins TRBV4-3 and TRBJ1-6, with D tentatively TRBD1 (5 bases). V dropped 0 bases and J dropped 7 bases, with 10 bases sitting between them. Germline CDR1 reads LGHNA; CDR2 reads YSLEER. The CDR3 has 15 residues. The CDR3, as DNA: TGCGCCAGCAGCCAAGAATTGGGGCTCAATTCACCCCTCCACTTT. It yields the protein CASSQELGLNSPLHF.

This clonotype was recorded a few times. V and J are TRBV7-2 and TRBJ2-1, with 9 bases matching TRBD2. The germline V gene encodes CDR1 SGHTA and CDR2 FQGNSA. The junction had 17 bases not matched to a gene; V was cut back by 3 bases and J by 8 bases. CDR3 length: 18 residues. CDR3 DNA sequence: TGTGCCAGCAGCTTCCTTCCGGTAGGCGGGAGGGCCGGGTATGAGCAGTTCTTC. Translating gives CASSFLPVGGRAGYEQFF.

The chain combines TRBV5-6 with TRBJ2-5, with D possibly matching TRBD2 (6 bases). This CDR3 has 13 amino acids. Germline values: CDR1 SGHDT, CDR2 YYEEEE. V was clipped by 0 bases and J by 5 bases, with 8 bases between them. The CDR3 loop reads CASSLVLAETQYF. CDR3 DNA sequence: TGTGCCAGCAGCTTGGTCCTAGCGGAGACCCAGTACTTC.

The rearrangement joins TRBV12-3 or TRBV12-4 to TRBJ2-4; tentatively, D is TRBD2 (6 bases). Deletions cut 6 bases from V and 10 bases from J, with 22 bases between. This CDR3 region has 15 residues. The CDR3 loop is CASRRGGELWGIQYF. Written as DNA, the CDR3 is TGTGCCAGCAGGCGGGGCGGGGAGCTGTGGGGGATTCAGTACTTC.